This T cell receptor (beta chain) stems from a study of CD8+ T cells in alopecia areata. Whole-study context: For 6 to 18 months, tofacitinib was taken, and 6 months off drug followed.

Study outcomes and limitations: Lesional scalp exceeded normal scalp in clonality, especially in alopecia totalis/universalis.

Note on this clone: Its cognate antigen is unknown.

Extracted RNA was reverse transcribed into cDNA, the sequencing template. Assay used: immunoSEQ multiplex PCR; TCRdb lists only in-frame clones, some missing. The data show 200,000 or so clones, 55% to 75% seen once. The treatment denotes: oral pan-JAK inhibitor, 5-10 mg twice daily. Researchers picked out CD4+ and CD8+ T cells from PBMCs by sorting. Deletions cut 2 bases from V and 7 bases from J, with 18 bases between. The V gene's germline CDR1 is LNHNV and CDR2 YYDKDF (reference sequence). The length of the CDR3 is 16 residues. Sequencing used CD4+ T cells sorted from blood, obtained at week 24, from a patient treated with tofacitinib. V and J are TRBV15 and TRBJ2-1; D is perhaps TRBD1 (6 bases). This receptor was identified in a human donor with alopecia areata. The CDR3 DNA is TGTGCCACCAGCAGAACTAGGATCTCAGGGGTGAATGAGCAGTTCTTC. Translated, it gives CATSRTRISGVNEQFF.